This T cell receptor beta chain was recovered during a study of T cells after yellow fever vaccination. The study, taken as a whole, reports: The secondary response showed a weaker magnitude and a faster peak, day 5 versus 15. FACS-sorted repertoires could harbor abundant contaminating bulk-population clonotypes.

A word on this clonotype: Antigen specificity is unknown.

TCRdb reanalysed the 5' RACE reads using MiXCR and keeps one entry per CDR3 protein. The data contain under 400,000 distinct CDR3 sequences, around an eighth of them singletons. Source: CD4+ T cells sorted from PBMCs, taken 15 days after the yellow fever booster vaccination. The receptor's source is a man younger than 35 who received the YFV17D yellow fever vaccine.

The CDR3 sequence: CASSLAPSGGAYEQYF. CDR3 nucleotide sequence: TGCGCCAGCAGCTTGGCCCCTAGCGGGGGAGCCTACGAGCAGTACTTC. The V call is TRBV5-1, the J call TRBJ2-7; the match to TRBD2 covers 10 bases. V was pared by 0 bases and J by 2 bases, with 5 bases of the junction left unmatched. Per the germline V gene, CDR1 is SGHRS and CDR2 is YFSETQ. The CDR3 contains 16 residues.